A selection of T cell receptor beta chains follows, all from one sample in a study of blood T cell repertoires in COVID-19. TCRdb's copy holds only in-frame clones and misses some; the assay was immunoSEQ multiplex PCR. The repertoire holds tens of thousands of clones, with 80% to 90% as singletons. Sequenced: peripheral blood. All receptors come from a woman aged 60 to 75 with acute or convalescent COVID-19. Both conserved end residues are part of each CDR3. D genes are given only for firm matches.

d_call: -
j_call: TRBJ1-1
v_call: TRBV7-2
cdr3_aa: CASSLFGTGGTEAFF

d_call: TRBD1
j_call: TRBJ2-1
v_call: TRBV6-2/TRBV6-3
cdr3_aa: CASSDGQAFWNEQFF

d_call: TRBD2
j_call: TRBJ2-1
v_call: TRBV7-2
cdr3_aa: CASSLVPSGVSYNEQFF

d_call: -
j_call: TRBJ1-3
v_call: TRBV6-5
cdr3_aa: CASRGGAFGNTIYF

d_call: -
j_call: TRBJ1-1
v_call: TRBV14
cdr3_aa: CASRTGRVRTFF

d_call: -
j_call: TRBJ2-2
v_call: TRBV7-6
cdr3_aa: CASSLSATGELFF

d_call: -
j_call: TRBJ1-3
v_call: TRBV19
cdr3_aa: CASSMYSTGNTIYF

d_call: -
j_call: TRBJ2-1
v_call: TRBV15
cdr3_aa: CATSARRGEGQFF

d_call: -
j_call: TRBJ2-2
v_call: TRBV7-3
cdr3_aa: CASSGGPNAGELFF

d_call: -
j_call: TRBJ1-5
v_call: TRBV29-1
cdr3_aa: CSVVGVGNQPQHF

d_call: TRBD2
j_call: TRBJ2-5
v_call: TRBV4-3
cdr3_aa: CASSQESGGETQYF

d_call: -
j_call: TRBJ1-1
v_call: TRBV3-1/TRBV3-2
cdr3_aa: CASSQESRVWTEAFF

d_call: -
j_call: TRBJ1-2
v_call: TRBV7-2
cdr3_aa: CASSLASGDHGYTF

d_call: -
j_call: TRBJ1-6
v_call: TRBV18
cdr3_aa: CASSPPQGGGSPLHF

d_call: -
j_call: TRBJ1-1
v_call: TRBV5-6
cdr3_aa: CASSWILQGFNTEAFF

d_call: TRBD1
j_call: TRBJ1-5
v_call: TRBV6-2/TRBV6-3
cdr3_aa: CASSSGQEGQPQHF

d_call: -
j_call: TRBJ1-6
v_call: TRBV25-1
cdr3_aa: CASSDGAGDSPLHF

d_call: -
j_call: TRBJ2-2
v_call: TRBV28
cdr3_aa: CASTRAAYTGELFF